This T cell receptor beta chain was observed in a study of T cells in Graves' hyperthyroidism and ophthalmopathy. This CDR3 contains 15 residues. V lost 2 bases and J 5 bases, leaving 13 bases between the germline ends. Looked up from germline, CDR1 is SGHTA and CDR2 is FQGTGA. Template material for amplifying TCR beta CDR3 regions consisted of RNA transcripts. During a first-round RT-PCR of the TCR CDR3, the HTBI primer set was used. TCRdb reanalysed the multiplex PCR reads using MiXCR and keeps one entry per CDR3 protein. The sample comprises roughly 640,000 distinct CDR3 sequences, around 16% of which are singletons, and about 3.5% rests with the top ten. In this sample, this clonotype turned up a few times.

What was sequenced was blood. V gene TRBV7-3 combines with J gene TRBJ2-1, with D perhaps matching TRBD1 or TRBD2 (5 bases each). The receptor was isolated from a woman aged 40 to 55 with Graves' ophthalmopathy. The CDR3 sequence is CASSLEGRTNNEQFF. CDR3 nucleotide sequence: TGTGCCAGCAGCTTAGAGGGGCGAACCAACAATGAGCAGTTCTTC. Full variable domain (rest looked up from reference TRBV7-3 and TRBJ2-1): GAGVSQTPSNKVTEKGKYVELRCDPISGHTALYWYRQSLGQGPEFLIYFQGTGAADDSGLPNDRFFAVRPEGSVSTLKIQRTERGDSAVYLCASSLEGRTNNEQFFGPGTRLTVL.